This T cell receptor (beta chain) was captured in a study of beta chain features in type 1 diabetes. CDR1 is SGHTA and CDR2 is FQGNSA in the germline V gene. Trimming at V came to 6 bases and at J to 5 bases, leaving 9 bases not matched to a gene. This CDR3 region has 15 residues. The isolated RNA, all of it, was reverse transcribed, so expressed TCRB transcripts were what got sequenced. Only in-frame clones appear in the TCRdb table, and some are missing; sequencing was by immunoSEQ multiplex PCR. The repertoire includes about 930,000 clones, about a sixth of them detected once, and 0.02% to 0.025% sits in the top ten. Stem cell-like memory, regulatory, central memory and naive CD4+ cells were sorted via CD45RO/CCR7/CD25/CD127/CD95/CD27.

This clonotype originated in a woman aged 18-29 years in good health. The rearrangement joins TRBV7-2 to TRBJ2-3; 9 bases fit TRBD2. The sequenced sample was naive CD4+ T cells from blood. This CDR3 is CASRHSGSGGDTQYF. For the CDR3, the DNA is TGTGCCAGCAGACATAGCGGGAGCGGTGGAGATACGCAGTATTTT. The whole variable domain, remainder taken from reference TRBV7-2 and TRBJ2-3, is GAGVSQSPSNKVTEKGKDVELRCDPISGHTALYWYRQSLGQGLEFLIYFQGNSAPDKSGLPSDRFSAERTGGSVSTLTIQRTQQEDSAVYLCASRHSGSGGDTQYFGPGTRLTVL.